Presented here are 12 T cell receptor beta chains from one specimen sequenced in a study of T cells in Graves' hyperthyroidism and ophthalmopathy. It was RNA transcripts that yielded the amplified TCR beta CDR3 regions. During a first-round RT-PCR of the TCR CDR3, the HTBI primer set was used. MiXCR, run by TCRdb on the multiplex PCR reads, gives a single entry per CDR3 protein. The sample carries about 840,000 distinct CDR3 sequences, about two fifths recorded once. Source material: blood. These receptors were obtained from a man younger than 30 with Graves' hyperthyroidism.

The chain combines TRBV12-3 or TRBV12-4 with TRBJ1-2; perhaps TRBD1 as D (5 bases). The V and J ends lost 6 bases and 8 bases respectively, with 16 bases between them. The CDR3 is 13 residues long. The CDR3 loop is CASRPRFGDGYTF. The CDR3 nucleotides read TGTGCCAGCAGGCCCCGTTTCGGGGACGGCTACACCTTC.

This clonotype was detected once. Being one base from a much bigger clone, this may be a read error. The chain carries TRBV7-9 and TRBJ1-1, with 7 nucleotides matching TRBD1. Germline assignment: CDR1 SEHNR and CDR2 FQNEAQ (reference sequence). Unmatched junction bases numbered 9, after V lost 4 bases and J lost 4 bases. This CDR3 comprises 15 residues. The CDR3 DNA reads TGTGCCAGCAGCTCGGACAGGCTCAGGGGCACTGAAGCTTTCTTT. As protein: CASSSDRLRGTEAFF.

On this clonotype itself: A much larger clonotype is one base distant, so this may be a read error. The chain uses TRBV6-6 and TRBJ2-2; the D is unclear. The length of the CDR3 is 11 residues. Trimming pared 9 bases from V and 3 bases from J, leaving 5 bases between. In germline, CDR1 is MNHNY, CDR2 SVGAGI (reference sequence). The CDR3 spells CASIYTGELFF. The CDR3 DNA follows: TGTGCCAGTATCTACACCGGGGAGCTGTTTTTT.

About this clonotype: A much larger clone lies one base from this, so it may be a read error. The rearrangement uses TRBV6-1 and TRBJ1-1; D gene ambiguous. Germline V lookup: CDR1 MNHNS, CDR2 SASEGT. The CDR3 has 11 residues. This CDR3 is CAISDHTEAFF. In DNA, the CDR3 is TGTGCCATCAGTGACCACACTGAAGCTTTCTTT.

The chain couples TRBV11-3 to TRBJ2-5; the match to TRBD2 covers 11 bases. Germline V CDR1 and CDR2: SGHNT, YENEEA. J gave up 4 bases and V 8 bases, and 9 bases lay outside the gene matches. The CDR3 is made up of 15 amino acids. The CDR3 nucleotides read TGTGCCAGCCTTAAAACTAGCGGGGGTGGAGAGACCCAGTACTTC. The encoded protein is CASLKTSGGGETQYF.

In DNA, the CDR3 is TGTGCCAGCAGCCCCATGGCTCCTGGGACTAGCGGGACCACCGGGGAGCTGTTTTTT. Its translation: CASSPMAPGTSGTTGELFF. The chain has TRBV11-2 and TRBJ2-2, with 13 bases lining up with TRBD2. The germline V gene encodes CDR1 SGHAT and CDR2 FQNNGV. Trimming took 5 bases from V and 4 from J; bases not matched to a gene: 13. The CDR3 totals 19 residues.

On this clonotype: One junction end disagrees with the germline gene, perhaps due to a read error. J is TRBJ2-7 and V is TRBV7-6; D is unclear. Per the germline V gene, CDR1 is SGHVS and CDR2 is FNYEAQ. The CDR3 runs 11 residues. For the CDR3, the DNA is TGTGCCAACAGCTTAGTCGACGAGCAGTACTTC. This codes for CANSLVDEQYF.

This clonotype has ten or more counts. V and J are TRBV7-8 and TRBJ1-3; D may be TRBD1 (6 bases). V lost 4 bases to trimming and J lost 0 bases, with 10 bases between them. This CDR3 comprises 15 residues. Germline V gives CDR1 SGHVS, CDR2 FQNEAQ. CDR3: CASSSDRISGNTIYF. CDR3 nucleotides: TGTGCCAGCAGCTCGGACAGAATCTCTGGAAACACCATATATTTT.

This clonotype was detected many times. The rearrangement joins TRBV5-1 to TRBJ1-5; tentative D call: TRBD1 (6 bases). The CDR3 covers 15 residues. Germline values: CDR1 SGHRS, CDR2 YFSETQ. The ends were cut back, 4 bases at V and 3 bases at J, with 14 bases in the middle. The CDR3 here is CASSLQGQYNQPQHF. CDR3 nucleotide sequence: TGCGCCAGCAGCCTCCAAGGACAGTACAATCAGCCCCAGCATTTT.

V and J are TRBV25-1 and TRBJ2-1, with TRBD2 matching 12 bases. The CDR3 covers 16 residues. The V and J ends lost 6 bases and 1 base, in that order; junction bases with no gene match: 4. CDR1 and CDR2 from the germline V gene are MGHDK and SYGVNS. DNA of the CDR3: TGTGCCAGCAGCCTGACTAGCGGGAGTTCCTACAATGAGCAGTTCTTC. Its translation is CASSLTSGSSYNEQFF.

V usage is TRBV11-1 and J usage is TRBJ2-5; perhaps D is TRBD1 or TRBD2 (5 bases each). V was trimmed by 5 bases and J by 5 bases, leaving 18 bases between them. This CDR3 has 15 residues. Germline CDR1 reads SGHAT; CDR2 reads FQDESV (reference sequence). In DNA form, the CDR3 reads TGTGCCAGCAGCCCCCGGGACCGTGGGGTTGAGACCCAGTACTTC. It translates to CASSPRDRGVETQYF.

This clonotype was seen a handful of times. V is TRBV20-1 and J is TRBJ1-1; D is unresolved. CDR3 length: 9 residues. CDR1 is DFQATT and CDR2 is SNEGSKA in the germline V gene (reference sequence). V lost 3 bases, J lost 5 bases, and 1 base lay in between. The CDR3 loop reads CSARTEAFF. CDR3 DNA: TGCAGTGCTAGGACTGAAGCTTTCTTT.